A single sample is the source of the 8 T cell receptor beta chains below, sequenced in a study of shared clonotypes between healthy human individuals. TCRdb's table, derived via immunoSEQ multiplex PCR, lists solely in-frame clones and lacks some. The sample lists roughly 2.2 million clones; 85% to 95% were seen once. Sequences were obtained from naive CD4+ T cells from PBMCs. Subset specified: CD45RA+ positively selected. All receptors come from a man between 18 and 35 years old in good health. Some clones in this sample may be carry-over from other donors' samples.

This clone has only one observation. CDR3 sequence reads: CASRGTGRGTGELFF. The CDR3 nucleotides read TGTGCCAGCAGGGGGACAGGGAGGGGTACCGGGGAGCTGTTTTTT. The V and J genes are TRBV6-4 and TRBJ2-2, with TRBD1 matching over 9 bases. The V gene's germline CDR1 is MRHNA and CDR2 SNTAGT. The CDR3 consists of 15 residues. V shed 6 bases, J shed 5 bases, and the junction held 7 bases outside the gene matches.

This clone was seen a handful of times. This same CDR3 is encoded by further DNA sequences in the sample. The chain links TRBV6-5 to TRBJ1-2; 7 nucleotides match TRBD1. Germline CDR1 reads MNHEY; CDR2 reads SVGAGI. This CDR3 is built from 14 residues. V gave up 2 bases and J gave up 2 bases; unmatched junction bases: 2. The CDR3 region is CASSYDRANYGYTF. CDR3 nucleotide sequence: TGTGCCAGCAGTTACGACAGGGCGAACTATGGCTACACCTTC.

Of note for this clone: The sample carries other DNA sequences with the same CDR3. The V call is TRBV18, the J call TRBJ2-7; possibly TRBD2 for D (6 bases). V was cut by 2 bases and J by 3 bases, with 8 bases left in between. The V gene's germline CDR1 is KGHSH and CDR2 LQKENI. CDR3 size: 13 residues. The DNA for the CDR3 is TGTGCCAGCTCACCAAGGAGGGACTACGAGCAGTACTTC. Protein product: CASSPRRDYEQYF.

The chain uses TRBV11-2 and TRBJ2-7; the D is unclear. The CDR3 runs to 13 residues. V dropped 4 bases and J dropped 3 bases, with 10 bases sitting between them. The germline V gene encodes CDR1 SGHAT and CDR2 FQNNGV. CDR3: CASSSPGVYEQYF. CDR3 sequence (DNA): TGTGCCAGCAGCTCCCCCGGAGTCTACGAGCAGTACTTC.

The chain couples TRBV23-1 to TRBJ2-7; D unclear. TRBV23-1 is an ORF; its function is uncertain. The V end lost 2 bases, the J end lost 2 bases, and 19 bases lay between the germline ends. This CDR3 spans 17 amino acids. The CDR3 DNA reads TGCGCCAGCAGTCAAGCTCATGGACCGACTGTACCCTACGAGCAGTACTTC. Its translation is CASSQAHGPTVPYEQYF.

The V and J genes are TRBV5-6 and TRBJ2-5; either TRBD1 or TRBD2 may fit D (6 bases each). The CDR3 extends over 15 amino acids. The germline V gene encodes CDR1 SGHDT and CDR2 YYEEEE. Trimming stripped 1 base from V and 1 base from J, with 11 bases between. The CDR3 protein is CASSLWGARQETQYF. The CDR3 DNA is TGTGCCAGCAGCTTGTGGGGGGCGCGCCAAGAGACCCAGTACTTC.

The chain uses TRBV7-3 and TRBJ2-1, with D maybe TRBD1 (5 bases). This CDR3 is built from 16 residues. V lost 4 bases and J lost 0, with 13 bases in between. Germline CDR1 reads SGHTA; CDR2 reads FQGTGA. CDR3 sequence reads: CASSSPGQGSYNEQFF. The CDR3 DNA reads as TGTGCCAGCAGCTCCCCCGGACAAGGCTCCTACAATGAGCAGTTCTTC.

This chain connects TRBV19 to TRBJ1-5; D is undetermined. The CDR3 is made up of 13 amino acids. V lost 4 bases and J lost 2, with 6 bases in between. Germline values: CDR1 LNHDA, CDR2 SQIVND (reference sequence). CDR3 DNA sequence: TGTGCCAGTAGTAATACTGGCAATCAGCCCCAGCATTTT. Amino acids: CASSNTGNQPQHF.